In its sample, the clone carrying this TCR beta chain was seen many times. Its antigen is still unknown. The record originates from a study of neurological immune-mediated disorders. Whole-study results and caveats: HTLV-1-associated myelopathy ranked highest for TCR clonal expansion and multiple sclerosis lowest, beneath healthy controls.

Specified time point: longitudinal time-point 1 (baseline). Unsorted libraries were prepared from 2 million PBMCs held at -80 C. V dropped 5 bases and J dropped 4 bases, with 15 bases sitting between them. CDR1 is DFQATT, CDR2 SNEGSKA, per germline (reference sequence). This CDR3 contains 13 residues. A 10-nucleotide random UMI tagged transcripts in template-switch 5'RACE cDNA synthesis. A single record per CDR3 protein comes from TCRdb applying MiXCR to the 5' RACE reads. The table records about 53,000 distinct CDR3 sequences, 9% to 10% of them present only once. The material sequenced was PBMCs. The source of this sequence is a woman between 40 and 50 years old in good health. The rearrangement uses TRBV20-1 and TRBJ2-7, with a possible D match to TRBD2 (6 bases). The CDR3 DNA is TGCAGTGCTTGGGAGGCAGCGTCGTACGAGCAGTACTTC. Translation: CSAWEAASYEQYF.